The text below deals with one TCR beta chain. The V gene's germline CDR1 is KGHSH and CDR2 LQKENI. The CDR3 spans 16 residues. With V trimmed by 3 bases and J by 3 bases, 7 bases remained unmatched. This sample was included in a study of control samples from healthy donors and cancer patients. Repertoires were generated with immunoSEQ multiplex PCR, while TCRdb's copy carries only in-frame clones and drops some. The sample has roughly 370,000 clones; 80% to 95% are singletons. Specimen: PBMCs. The J gene is TRBJ2-5, the V gene TRBV18, with 10 bases fitting TRBD1. This receptor was taken from a man aged 35-49 years with head and neck cancer. The CDR3 region is CASSPRTGGIEETQYF. The CDR3 DNA follows: TGTGCCAGCTCACCCAGGACAGGGGGAATAGAAGAGACCCAGTACTTC. Using reference TRBV18 and TRBJ2-5 for the parts outside the CDR3, the full variable domain is NAGVMQNPRHLVRRRGQEARLRCSPMKGHSHVYWYRQLPEEGLKFMVYLQKENIIDESGMPKERFSAEFPKEGPSILRIQQVVRGDSAAYFCASSPRTGGIEETQYFGPGTRLLVL.